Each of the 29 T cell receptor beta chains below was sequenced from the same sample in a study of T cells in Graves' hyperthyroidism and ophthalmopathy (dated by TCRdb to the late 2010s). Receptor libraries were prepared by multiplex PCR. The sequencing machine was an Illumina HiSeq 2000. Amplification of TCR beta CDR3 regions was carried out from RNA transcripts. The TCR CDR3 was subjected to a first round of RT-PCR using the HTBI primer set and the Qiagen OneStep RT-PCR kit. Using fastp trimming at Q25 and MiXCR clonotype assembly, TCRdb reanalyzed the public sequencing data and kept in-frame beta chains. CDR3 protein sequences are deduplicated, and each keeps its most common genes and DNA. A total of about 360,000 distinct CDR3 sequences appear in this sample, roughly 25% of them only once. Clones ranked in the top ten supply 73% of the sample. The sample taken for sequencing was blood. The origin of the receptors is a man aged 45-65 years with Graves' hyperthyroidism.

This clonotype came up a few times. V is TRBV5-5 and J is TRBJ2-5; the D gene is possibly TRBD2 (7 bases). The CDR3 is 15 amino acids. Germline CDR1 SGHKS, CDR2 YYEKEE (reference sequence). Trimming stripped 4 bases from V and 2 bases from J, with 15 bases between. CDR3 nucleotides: TGTGCCAGCAGCCATCGGGGGGCGACTCAAGAGACCCAGTACTTC. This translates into CASSHRGATQETQYF.

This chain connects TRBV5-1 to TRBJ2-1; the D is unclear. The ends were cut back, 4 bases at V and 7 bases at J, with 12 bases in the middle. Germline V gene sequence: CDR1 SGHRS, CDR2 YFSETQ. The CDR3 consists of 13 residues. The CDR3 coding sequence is TGCGCCAGCAGCATCTCTCACGAGAATGAGCAGTTCTTC. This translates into CASSISHENEQFF.

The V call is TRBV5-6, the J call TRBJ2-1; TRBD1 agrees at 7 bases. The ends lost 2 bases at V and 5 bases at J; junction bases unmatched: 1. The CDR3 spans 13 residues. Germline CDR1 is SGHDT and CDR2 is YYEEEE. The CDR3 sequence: CASSFGTDNEQFF. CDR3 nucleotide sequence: TGTGCCAGCAGCTTTGGGACAGACAATGAGCAGTTCTTC.

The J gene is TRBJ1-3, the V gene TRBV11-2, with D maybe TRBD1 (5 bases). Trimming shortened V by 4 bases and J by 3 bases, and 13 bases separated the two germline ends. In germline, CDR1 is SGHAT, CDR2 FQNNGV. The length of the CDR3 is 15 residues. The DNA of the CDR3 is TGTGCCAGCAGCTCCTCGTCGGGGGGTGGAAACACCATATATTTT. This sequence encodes CASSSSSGGGNTIYF.

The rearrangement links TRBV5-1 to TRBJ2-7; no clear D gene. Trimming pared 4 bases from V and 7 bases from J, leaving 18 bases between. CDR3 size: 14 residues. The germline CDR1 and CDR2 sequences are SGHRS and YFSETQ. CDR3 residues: CASSTLGPPQEQYF. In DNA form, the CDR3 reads TGCGCCAGCAGCACCTTAGGACCACCCCAGGAGCAGTACTTC.

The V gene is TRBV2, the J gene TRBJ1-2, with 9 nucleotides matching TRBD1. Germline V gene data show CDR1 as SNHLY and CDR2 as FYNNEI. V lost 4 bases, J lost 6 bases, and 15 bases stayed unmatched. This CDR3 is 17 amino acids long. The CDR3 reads CASSVGQGGTGPNGYTF. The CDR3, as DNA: TGTGCCAGCAGTGTGGGACAGGGCGGCACCGGGCCCAATGGCTACACCTTC.

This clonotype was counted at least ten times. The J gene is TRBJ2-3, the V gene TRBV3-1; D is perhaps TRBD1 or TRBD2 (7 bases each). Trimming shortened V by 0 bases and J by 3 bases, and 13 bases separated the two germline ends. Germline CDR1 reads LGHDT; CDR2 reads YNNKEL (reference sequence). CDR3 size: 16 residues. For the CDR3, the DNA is TGTGCCAGCAGCCAAGAAGGCAGGGGGGGAACAGATACGCAGTATTTT. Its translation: CASSQEGRGGTDTQYF.

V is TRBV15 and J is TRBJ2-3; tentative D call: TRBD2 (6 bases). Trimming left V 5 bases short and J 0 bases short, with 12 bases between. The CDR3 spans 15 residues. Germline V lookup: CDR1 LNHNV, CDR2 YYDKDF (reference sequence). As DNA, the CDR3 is TGTGCCACCAGCGGACCTAGCGCTAGCACAGATACGCAGTATTTT. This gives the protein CATSGPSASTDTQYF.

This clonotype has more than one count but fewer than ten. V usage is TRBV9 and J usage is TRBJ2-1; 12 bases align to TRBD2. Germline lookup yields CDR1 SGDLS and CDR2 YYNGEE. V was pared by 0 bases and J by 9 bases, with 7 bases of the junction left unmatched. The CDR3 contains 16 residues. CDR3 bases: TGTGCCAGCAGCGTAGACCCTAGCGGGAGGGCCGCTGAGCAGTTCTTC. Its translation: CASSVDPSGRAAEQFF.

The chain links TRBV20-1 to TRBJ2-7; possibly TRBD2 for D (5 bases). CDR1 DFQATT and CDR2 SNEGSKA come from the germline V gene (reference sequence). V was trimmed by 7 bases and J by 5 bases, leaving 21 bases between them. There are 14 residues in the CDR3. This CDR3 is CSVPLGGGRNEQYF. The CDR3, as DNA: TGCAGTGTTCCTTTGGGTGGAGGCAGGAACGAGCAGTACTTC.

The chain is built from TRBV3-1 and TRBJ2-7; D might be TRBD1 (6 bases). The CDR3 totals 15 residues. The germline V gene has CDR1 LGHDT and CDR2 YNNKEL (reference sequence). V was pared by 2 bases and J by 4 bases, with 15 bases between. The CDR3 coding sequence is TGTGCCAGCAGCCAAAACAGGGAGTTCGTTTACGAGCAGTACTTC. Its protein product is CASSQNREFVYEQYF.

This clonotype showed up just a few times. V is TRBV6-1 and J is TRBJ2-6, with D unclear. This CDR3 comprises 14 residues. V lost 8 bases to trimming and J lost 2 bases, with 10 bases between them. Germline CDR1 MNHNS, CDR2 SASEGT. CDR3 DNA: TGTGCCAGCGAATGGAAACCTGGGGCCAACGTCCTGACTTTC. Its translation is CASEWKPGANVLTF.

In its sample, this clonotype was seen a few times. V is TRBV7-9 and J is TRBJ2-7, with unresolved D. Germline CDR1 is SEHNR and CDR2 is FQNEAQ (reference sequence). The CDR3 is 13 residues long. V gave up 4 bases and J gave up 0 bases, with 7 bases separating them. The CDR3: CASSSTYSYEQYF. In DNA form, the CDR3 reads TGTGCCAGCAGCTCGACCTACTCCTACGAGCAGTACTTC.

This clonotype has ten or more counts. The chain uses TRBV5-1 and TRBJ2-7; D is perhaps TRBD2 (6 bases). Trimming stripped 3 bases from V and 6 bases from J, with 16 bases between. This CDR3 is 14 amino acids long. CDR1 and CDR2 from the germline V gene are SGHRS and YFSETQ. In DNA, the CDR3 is TGCGCCAGCAGCTACCGGCCACAGGAGGGCGAGCAGTACTTC. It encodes CASSYRPQEGEQYF. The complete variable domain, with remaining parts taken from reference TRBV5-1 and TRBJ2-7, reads KAGVTQTPRYLIKTRGQQVTLSCSPISGHRSVSWYQQTPGQGLQFLFEYFSETQRNKGNFPGRFSGRQFSNSRSEMNVSTLELGDSALYLCASSYRPQEGEQYFGPGTRLTVT.

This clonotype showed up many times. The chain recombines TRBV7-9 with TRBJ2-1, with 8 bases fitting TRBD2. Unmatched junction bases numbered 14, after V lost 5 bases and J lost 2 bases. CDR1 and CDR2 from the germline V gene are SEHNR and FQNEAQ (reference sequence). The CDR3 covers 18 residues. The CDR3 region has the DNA TGTGCCAGCAGCCCGACGGCGGGGGGAGGGAAAACCTACAATGAGCAGTTCTTC. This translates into CASSPTAGGGKTYNEQFF.

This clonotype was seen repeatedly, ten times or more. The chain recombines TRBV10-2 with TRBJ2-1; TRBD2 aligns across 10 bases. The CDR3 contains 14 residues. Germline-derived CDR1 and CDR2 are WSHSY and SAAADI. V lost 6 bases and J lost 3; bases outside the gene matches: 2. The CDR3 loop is CASRASGSYNEQFF. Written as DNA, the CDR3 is TGCGCCAGCAGGGCTAGCGGGAGCTACAATGAGCAGTTCTTC.

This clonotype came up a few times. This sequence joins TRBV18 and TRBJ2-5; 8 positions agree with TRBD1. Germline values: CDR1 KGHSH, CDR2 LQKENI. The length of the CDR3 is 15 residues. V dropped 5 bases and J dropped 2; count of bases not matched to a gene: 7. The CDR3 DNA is TGTGCCAGCTCATCTCAGGGGGCGCGACAAGAGACCCAGTACTTC. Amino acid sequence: CASSSQGARQETQYF.

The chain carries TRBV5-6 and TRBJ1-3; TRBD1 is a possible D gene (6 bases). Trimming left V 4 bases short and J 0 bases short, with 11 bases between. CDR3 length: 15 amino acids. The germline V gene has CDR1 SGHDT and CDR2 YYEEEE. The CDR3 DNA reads TGTGCCAGCAGCCTTATGGACAGCTCTGGAAACACCATATATTTT. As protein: CASSLMDSSGNTIYF.

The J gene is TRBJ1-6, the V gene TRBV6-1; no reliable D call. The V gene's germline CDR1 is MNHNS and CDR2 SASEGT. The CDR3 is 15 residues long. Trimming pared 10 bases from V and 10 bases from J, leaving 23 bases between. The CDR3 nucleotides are TGTGCCACCGAAATCACCCCGGGTCGAAACTCACCCCTCCACTTT. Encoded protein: CATEITPGRNSPLHF.

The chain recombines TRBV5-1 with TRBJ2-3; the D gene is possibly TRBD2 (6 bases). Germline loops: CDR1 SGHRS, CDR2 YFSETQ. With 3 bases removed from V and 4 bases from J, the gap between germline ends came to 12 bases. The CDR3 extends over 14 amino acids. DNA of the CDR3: TGCGCCAGCAGCTCCACTAGCAGCGCAGATACGCAGTATTTT. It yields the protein CASSSTSSADTQYF. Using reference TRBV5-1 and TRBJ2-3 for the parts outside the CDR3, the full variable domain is KAGVTQTPRYLIKTRGQQVTLSCSPISGHRSVSWYQQTPGQGLQFLFEYFSETQRNKGNFPGRFSGRQFSNSRSEMNVSTLELGDSALYLCASSSTSSADTQYFGPGTRLTVL.

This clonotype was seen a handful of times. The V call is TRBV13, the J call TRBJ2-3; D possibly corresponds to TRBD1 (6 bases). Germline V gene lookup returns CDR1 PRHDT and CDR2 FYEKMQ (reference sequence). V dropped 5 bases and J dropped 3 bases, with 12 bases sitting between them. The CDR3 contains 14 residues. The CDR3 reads CASSRQAGTDTQYF. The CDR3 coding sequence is TGTGCCAGCAGCCGACAGGCCGGGACAGATACGCAGTATTTT.

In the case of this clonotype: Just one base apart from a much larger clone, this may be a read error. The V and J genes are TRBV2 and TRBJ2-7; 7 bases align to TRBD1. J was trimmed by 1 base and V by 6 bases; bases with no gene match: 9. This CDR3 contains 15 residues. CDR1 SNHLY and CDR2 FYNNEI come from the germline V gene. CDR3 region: CASRANRGSSYEQYF. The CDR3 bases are TGTGCCAGCAGAGCCAACAGGGGTTCGTCCTACGAGCAGTACTTC.

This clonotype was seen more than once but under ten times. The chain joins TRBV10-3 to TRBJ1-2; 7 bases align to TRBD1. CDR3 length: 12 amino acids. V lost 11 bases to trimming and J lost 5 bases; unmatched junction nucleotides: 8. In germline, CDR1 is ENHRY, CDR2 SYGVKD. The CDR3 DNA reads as TGTGCCTCCCAGGGGGACGCGTATGGCTACACCTTC. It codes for CASQGDAYGYTF.

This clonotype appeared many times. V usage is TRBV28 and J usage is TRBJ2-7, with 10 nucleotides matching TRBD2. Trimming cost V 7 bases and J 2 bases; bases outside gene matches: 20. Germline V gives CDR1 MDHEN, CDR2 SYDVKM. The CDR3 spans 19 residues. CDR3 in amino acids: CASTMGGLAGVGSPYEQYF. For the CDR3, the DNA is TGTGCCAGCACTATGGGTGGGCTAGCGGGAGTTGGGTCCCCCTACGAGCAGTACTTC.

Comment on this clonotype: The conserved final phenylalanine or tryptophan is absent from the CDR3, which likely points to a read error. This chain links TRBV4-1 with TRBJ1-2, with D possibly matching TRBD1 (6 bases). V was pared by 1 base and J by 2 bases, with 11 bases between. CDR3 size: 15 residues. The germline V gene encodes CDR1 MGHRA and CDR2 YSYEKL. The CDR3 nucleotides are TGCGCCAGCAGCCAAGTGGGGGCAGGGAACTATGGCTACACCCTC. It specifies CASSQVGAGNYGYTL.

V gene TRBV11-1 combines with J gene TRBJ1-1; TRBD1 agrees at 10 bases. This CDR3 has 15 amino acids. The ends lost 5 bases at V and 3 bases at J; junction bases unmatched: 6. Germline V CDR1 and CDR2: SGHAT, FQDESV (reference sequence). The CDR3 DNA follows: TGTGCCAGCAGCCCGGACAGGGGGGGGTACACTGAAGCTTTCTTT. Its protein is CASSPDRGGYTEAFF. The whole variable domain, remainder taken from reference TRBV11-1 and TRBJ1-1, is EAEVAQSPRYKITEKSQAVAFWCDPISGHATLYWYRQILGQGPELLVQFQDESVVDDSQLPKDRFSAERLKGVDSTLKIQPAELGDSAMYLCASSPDRGGYTEAFFGQGTRLTVV.

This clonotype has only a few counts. The DNA of the CDR3 is TGTGCCAGCAGCTTGGAGCTAGCGGGTACAGATACGCAGTATTTT. Encoded protein: CASSLELAGTDTQYF. The V call is TRBV5-4, the J call TRBJ2-3; the match to TRBD2 covers 8 bases. CDR1 is SGHNT, CDR2 YYREEE, per germline (reference sequence). The CDR3 has 15 amino acids. V shed 0 bases and J 3 bases; nucleotides not matched to a gene: 3.

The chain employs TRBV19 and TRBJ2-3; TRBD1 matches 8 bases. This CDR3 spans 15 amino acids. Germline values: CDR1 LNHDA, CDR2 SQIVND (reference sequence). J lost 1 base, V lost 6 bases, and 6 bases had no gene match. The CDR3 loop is CASRPTGVRTDTQYF. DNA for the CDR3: TGTGCCAGTAGGCCGACAGGGGTCCGCACAGATACGCAGTATTTT.

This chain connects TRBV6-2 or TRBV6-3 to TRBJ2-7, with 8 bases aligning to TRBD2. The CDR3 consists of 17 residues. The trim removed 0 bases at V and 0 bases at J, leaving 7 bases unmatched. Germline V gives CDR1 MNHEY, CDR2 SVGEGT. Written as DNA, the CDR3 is TGTGCCAGCAGTTACTCAGTTAGCGGGATGCACTCCTACGAGCAGTACTTC. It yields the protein CASSYSVSGMHSYEQYF.